These 3 T cell receptor beta chains were all obtained from the same sample, sequenced in a study of T cell responses to AZD1222 COVID-19 vaccine. TCRdb's copy holds only in-frame clones and misses some; the assay was immunoSEQ multiplex PCR. This repertoire shows more than 95,000 clones, over 80% found once; its top ten account for more than 4.5%. Here the sequenced sample was peripheral blood, taken on day 0 of AZD1222 vaccination. The receptors were sampled from an adult in good health.

The chain joins TRBV7-9 to TRBJ1-1, with D perhaps TRBD1 (6 bases). V shed 4 bases and J shed 1 base, with 22 bases lying between them. CDR3 size: 18 residues. From germline, CDR1 is SEHNR and CDR2 FQNEAQ (reference sequence). CDR3 in DNA: TGTGCCAGCAGCTCGAGGGGTTGGACACAGGGATCGAACACTGAAGCTTTCTTT. It is translated as CASSSRGWTQGSNTEAFF.

The V call is TRBV4-1, the J call TRBJ1-1; no clear D gene. The germline CDR1 and CDR2 sequences are MGHRA and YSYEKL. V was clipped by 0 bases and J by 9 bases, with 11 bases between them. The CDR3 has 13 amino acids. CDR3: CASSQEGIWKAFF. CDR3 nucleotide sequence: TGCGCCAGCAGCCAAGAGGGTATCTGGAAAGCTTTCTTT.

This chain links TRBV5-4 with TRBJ1-2; D not certain. This CDR3 has 13 residues. The V gene's germline CDR1 is SGHNT and CDR2 YYREEE (reference sequence). The V gene lost 1 base and the J gene lost 8 bases, with 12 bases spanning the gap. The CDR3 bases are TGTGCCAGCAGCTTGTCTCGGTCAGCGGGCTACACCTTC. This gives the protein CASSLSRSAGYTF.